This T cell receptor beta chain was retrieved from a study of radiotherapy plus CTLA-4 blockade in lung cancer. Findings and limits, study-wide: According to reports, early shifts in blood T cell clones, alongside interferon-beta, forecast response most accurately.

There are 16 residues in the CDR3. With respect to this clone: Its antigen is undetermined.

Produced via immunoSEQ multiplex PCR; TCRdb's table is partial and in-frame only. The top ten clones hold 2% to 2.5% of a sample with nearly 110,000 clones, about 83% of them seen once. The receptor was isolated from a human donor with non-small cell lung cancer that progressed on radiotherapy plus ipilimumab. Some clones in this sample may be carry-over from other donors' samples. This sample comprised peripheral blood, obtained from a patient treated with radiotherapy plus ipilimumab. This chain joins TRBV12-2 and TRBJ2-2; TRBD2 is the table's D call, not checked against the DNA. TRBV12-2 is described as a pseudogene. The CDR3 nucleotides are TGTGCAAGTCGCCTTTTGGGGGGACCCTTGGCCGGGGAGCTGTTTTTT. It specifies CASRLLGGPLAGELFF.